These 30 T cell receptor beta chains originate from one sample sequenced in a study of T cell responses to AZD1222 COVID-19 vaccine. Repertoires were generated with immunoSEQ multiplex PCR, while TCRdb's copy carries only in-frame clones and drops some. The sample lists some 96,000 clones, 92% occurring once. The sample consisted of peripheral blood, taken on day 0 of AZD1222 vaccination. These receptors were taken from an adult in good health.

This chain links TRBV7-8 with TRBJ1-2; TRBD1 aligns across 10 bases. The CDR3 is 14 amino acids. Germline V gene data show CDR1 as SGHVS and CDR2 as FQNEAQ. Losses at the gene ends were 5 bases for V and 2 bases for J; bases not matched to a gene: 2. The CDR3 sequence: CASSDRGRNYGYTF. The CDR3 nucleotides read TGTGCCAGCAGCGACAGGGGGCGGAACTATGGCTACACCTTC.

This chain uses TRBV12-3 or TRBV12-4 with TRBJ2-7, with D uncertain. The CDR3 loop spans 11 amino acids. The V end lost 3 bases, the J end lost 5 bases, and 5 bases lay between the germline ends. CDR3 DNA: TGTGCCAGCAGTTTCGTCCACGAGCAGTACTTC. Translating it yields CASSFVHEQYF.

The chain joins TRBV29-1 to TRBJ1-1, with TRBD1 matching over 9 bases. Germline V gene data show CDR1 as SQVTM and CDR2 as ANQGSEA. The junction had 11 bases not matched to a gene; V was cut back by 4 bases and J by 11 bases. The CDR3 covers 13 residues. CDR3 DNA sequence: TGCAGCGTTGGTTACGGGACAGGGACTGTGGCTTTCTTT. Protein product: CSVGYGTGTVAFF.

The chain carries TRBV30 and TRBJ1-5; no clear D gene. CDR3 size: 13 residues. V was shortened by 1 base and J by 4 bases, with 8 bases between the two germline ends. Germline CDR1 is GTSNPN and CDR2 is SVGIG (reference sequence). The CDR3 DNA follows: TGTGCCTGGAGTGACAGCGGGAATCAGCCCCAGCATTTT. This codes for CAWSDSGNQPQHF.

CDR3 amino acids: CASSKTRGPLIETQYF. As DNA, the CDR3 is TGTGCCAGCAGCAAAACCCGGGGACCTTTAATAGAGACCCAGTACTTC. The chain couples TRBV7-8 to TRBJ2-5; D possibly matches TRBD1 or TRBD2 (5 bases each). From germline, CDR1 is SGHVS and CDR2 FQNEAQ. CDR3 length: 16 amino acids. Trimming pared 5 bases from V and 4 bases from J, leaving 20 bases between.

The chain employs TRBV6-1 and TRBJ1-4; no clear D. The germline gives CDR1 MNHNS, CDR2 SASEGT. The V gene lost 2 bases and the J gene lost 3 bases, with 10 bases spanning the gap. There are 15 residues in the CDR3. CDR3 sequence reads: CASSEMVRSNEKLFF. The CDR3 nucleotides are TGTGCCAGCAGTGAAATGGTAAGGTCTAATGAAAAACTGTTTTTT.

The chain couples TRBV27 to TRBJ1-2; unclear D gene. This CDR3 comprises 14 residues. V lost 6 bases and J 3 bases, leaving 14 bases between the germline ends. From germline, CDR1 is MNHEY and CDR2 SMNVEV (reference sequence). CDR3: CASSLSPAYYGYTF. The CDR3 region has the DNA TGTGCCAGCAGCCTCTCGCCCGCCTACTATGGCTACACCTTC.

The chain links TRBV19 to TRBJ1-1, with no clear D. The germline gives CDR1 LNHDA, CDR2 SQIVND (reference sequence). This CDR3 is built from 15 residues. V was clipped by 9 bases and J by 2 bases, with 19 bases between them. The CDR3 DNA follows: TGTGCCAGCAGCCCATGGCCCGGGGTTAACACTGAAGCTTTCTTT. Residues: CASSPWPGVNTEAFF.

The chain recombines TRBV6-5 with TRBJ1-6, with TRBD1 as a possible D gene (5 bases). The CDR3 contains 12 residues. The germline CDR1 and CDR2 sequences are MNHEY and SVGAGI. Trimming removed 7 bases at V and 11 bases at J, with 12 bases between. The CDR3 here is CASTQGAAPLHF. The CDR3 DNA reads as TGTGCCAGCACCCAGGGAGCGGCACCCCTCCACTTT.

CDR3 in DNA: TGTGCCAGCAGCTCCTGGATGGAGGGGGGCACTGAAGCTTTCTTT. Protein: CASSSWMEGGTEAFF. The rearrangement links TRBV7-9 to TRBJ1-1, with D perhaps matching TRBD1 (6 bases). Trimming pared 4 bases from V and 4 bases from J, leaving 16 bases between. Germline CDR1 and CDR2: SEHNR and FQNEAQ (reference sequence). The CDR3 sequence is 15 residues long.

Written as DNA, the CDR3 is TGTGCCAGCAGCTCCCAGGGGGACGATACGCAGTATTTT. It translates to CASSSQGDDTQYF. The V gene is TRBV5-5, the J gene TRBJ2-3, with TRBD1 identical over 7 bases. Germline CDR1 reads SGHKS; CDR2 reads YYEKEE (reference sequence). V shed 3 bases, J shed 6 bases, and the junction held 4 bases outside the gene matches. The CDR3 runs to 13 residues.

CDR3 coding DNA: TGTGCCAGCAGCCAGGGGGCTACGCTCTATAATTCACCCCTCCACTTT. It specifies CASSQGATLYNSPLHF. This chain uses TRBV2 with TRBJ1-6; 8 nucleotides align to TRBD1. The germline V gene has CDR1 SNHLY and CDR2 FYNNEI. The CDR3 loop spans 16 amino acids. Trimming took 6 bases from V and 3 from J; bases not matched to a gene: 7.

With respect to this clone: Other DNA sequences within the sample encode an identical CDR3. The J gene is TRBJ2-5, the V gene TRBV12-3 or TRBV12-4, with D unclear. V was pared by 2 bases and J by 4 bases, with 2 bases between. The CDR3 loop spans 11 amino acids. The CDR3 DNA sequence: TGTGCCAGCAGTTTATTAGAGACCCAGTACTTC. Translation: CASSLLETQYF.

The CDR3 here is CASSAGRPNTGELFF. DNA for the CDR3: TGTGCCAGCAGCGCGGGGCGGCCGAACACCGGGGAGCTGTTTTTT. The genes are TRBV2 and TRBJ2-2, with D perhaps TRBD2 (6 bases). V was clipped by 6 bases and J by 0 bases, with 11 bases between them. Germline CDR1 reads SNHLY; CDR2 reads FYNNEI. The CDR3 is made up of 15 amino acids. Supplemented by reference TRBV2 and TRBJ2-2, the full variable domain reads EPEVTQTPSHQVTQMGQEVILRCVPISNHLYFYWYRQILGQKVEFLVSFYNNEISEKSEIFDDQFSVERPDGSNFTLKIRSTKLEDSAMYFCASSAGRPNTGELFFGEGSRLTVL.

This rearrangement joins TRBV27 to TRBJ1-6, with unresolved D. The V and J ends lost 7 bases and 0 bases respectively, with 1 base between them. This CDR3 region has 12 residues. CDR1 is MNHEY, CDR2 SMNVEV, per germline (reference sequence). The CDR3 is CASNSYNSPLHF. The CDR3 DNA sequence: TGTGCCAGCAACTCCTATAATTCACCCCTCCACTTT.

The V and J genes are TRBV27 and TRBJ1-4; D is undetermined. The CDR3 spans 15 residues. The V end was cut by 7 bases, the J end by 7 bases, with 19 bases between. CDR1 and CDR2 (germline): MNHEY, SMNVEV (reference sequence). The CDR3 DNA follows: TGTGCCAGCACCCCTTCTTCAAGGGTAGTTGAAAAACTGTTTTTT. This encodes CASTPSSRVVEKLFF.

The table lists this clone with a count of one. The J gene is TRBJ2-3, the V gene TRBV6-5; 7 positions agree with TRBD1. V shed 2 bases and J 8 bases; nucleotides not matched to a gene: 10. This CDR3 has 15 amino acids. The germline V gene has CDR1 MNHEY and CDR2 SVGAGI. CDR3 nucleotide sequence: TGTGCCAGCAGTTACCTGGACAGGTTCCCCAGTACGCAGTATTTT. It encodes CASSYLDRFPSTQYF.

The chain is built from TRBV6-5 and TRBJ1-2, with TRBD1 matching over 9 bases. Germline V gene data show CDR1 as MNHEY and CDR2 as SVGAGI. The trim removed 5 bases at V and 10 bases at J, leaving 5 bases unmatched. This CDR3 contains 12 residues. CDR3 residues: CASSPTGGDYTF. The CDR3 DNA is TGTGCCAGCAGTCCGACAGGGGGGGACTACACCTTC.

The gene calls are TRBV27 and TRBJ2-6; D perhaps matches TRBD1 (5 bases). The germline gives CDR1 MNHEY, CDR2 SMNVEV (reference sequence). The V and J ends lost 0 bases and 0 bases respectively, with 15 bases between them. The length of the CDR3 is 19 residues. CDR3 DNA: TGTGCCAGCAGTTTATCGTATGTTGAAGGGGACTCTGGGGCCAACGTCCTGACTTTC. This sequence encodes CASSLSYVEGDSGANVLTF.

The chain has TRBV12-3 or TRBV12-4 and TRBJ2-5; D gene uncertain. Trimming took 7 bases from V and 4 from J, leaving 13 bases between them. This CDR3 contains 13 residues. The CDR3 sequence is CASTDRKRETQYF. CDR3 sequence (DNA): TGTGCCAGCACCGATCGAAAGAGAGAGACCCAGTACTTC.

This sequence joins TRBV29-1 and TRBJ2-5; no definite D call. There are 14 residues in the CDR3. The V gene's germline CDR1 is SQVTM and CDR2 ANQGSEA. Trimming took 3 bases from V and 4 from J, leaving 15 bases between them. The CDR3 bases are TGCAGCGTTGACTCAGGTGCAGGTGGAGAGACCCAGTACTTC. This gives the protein CSVDSGAGGETQYF.

In nucleotides, the CDR3 is TGCAGTGCTAGTTCTACGGTAGGGACCCAAAAACTGTTTTTT. Amino acids: CSASSTVGTQKLFF. This chain connects TRBV20-1 to TRBJ1-4; weak D call: TRBD1 (5 bases). Germline V lookup: CDR1 DFQATT, CDR2 SNEGSKA (reference sequence). CDR3 length equals 14 residues. Trimming stripped 3 bases from V and 9 bases from J, with 17 bases between.

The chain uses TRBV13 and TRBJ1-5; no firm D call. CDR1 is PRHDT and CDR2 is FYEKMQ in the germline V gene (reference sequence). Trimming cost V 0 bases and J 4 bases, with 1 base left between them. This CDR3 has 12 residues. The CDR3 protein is CASSLGNQPQHF. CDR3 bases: TGTGCCAGCAGCTTAGGGAATCAGCCCCAGCATTTT.

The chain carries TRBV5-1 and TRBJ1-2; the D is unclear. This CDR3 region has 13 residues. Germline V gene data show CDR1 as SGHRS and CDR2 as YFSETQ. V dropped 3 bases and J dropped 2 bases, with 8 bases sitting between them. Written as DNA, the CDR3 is TGCGCCAGCAGCTGGGTAGGGAACTATGGCTACACCTTC. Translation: CASSWVGNYGYTF.

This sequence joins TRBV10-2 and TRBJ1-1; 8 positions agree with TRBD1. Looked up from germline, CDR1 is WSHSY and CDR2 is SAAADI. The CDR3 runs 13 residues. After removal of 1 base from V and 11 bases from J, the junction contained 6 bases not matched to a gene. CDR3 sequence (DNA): TGCGCCAGCAGTGAGTACACAGGGGGGTGGGCTTTCTTT. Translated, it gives CASSEYTGGWAFF.

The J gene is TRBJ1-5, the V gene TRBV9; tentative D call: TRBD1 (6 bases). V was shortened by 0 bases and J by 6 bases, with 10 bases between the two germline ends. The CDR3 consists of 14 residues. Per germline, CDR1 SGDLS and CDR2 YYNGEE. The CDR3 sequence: CASSVGAGAQPQHF. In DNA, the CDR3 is TGTGCCAGCAGCGTAGGGGCAGGGGCTCAGCCCCAGCATTTT.

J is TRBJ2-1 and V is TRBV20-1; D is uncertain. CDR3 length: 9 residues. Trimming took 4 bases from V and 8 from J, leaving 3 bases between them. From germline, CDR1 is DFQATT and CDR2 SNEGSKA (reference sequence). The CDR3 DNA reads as TGCAGTGCTAACGATGAGCAGTTCTTC. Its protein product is CSANDEQFF.

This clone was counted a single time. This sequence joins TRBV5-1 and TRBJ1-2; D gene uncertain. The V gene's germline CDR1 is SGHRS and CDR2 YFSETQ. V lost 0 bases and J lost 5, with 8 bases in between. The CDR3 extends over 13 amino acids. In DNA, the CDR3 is TGCGCCAGCAGCTTGGAAGGGAAGTATGGCTACACCTTC. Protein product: CASSLEGKYGYTF.

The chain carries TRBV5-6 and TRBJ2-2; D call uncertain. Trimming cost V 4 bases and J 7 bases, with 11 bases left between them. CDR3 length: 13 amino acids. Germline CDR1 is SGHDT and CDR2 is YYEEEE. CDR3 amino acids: CASSRIGIGELFF. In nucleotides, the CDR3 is TGTGCCAGCAGCCGGATTGGTATCGGGGAGCTGTTTTTT.

The CDR3 DNA reads as TGTGCCAGCAGTTTTGGACAGGGCTACGAGCAGTACTTC. As protein: CASSFGQGYEQYF. This chain joins TRBV27 and TRBJ2-7, with 8 bases matching TRBD1. Germline assignment: CDR1 MNHEY and CDR2 SMNVEV (reference sequence). With 3 bases clipped from V and 3 bases from J, the junction kept 1 base outside the gene matches. The CDR3 runs 13 residues.